This TCR beta chain was sequenced for a study of T cells in localized non-small cell lung cancer. CDR3 length equals 17 residues. V shed 3 bases and J shed 3 bases, with 17 bases lying between them. Germline-derived CDR1 and CDR2 are LGHNA and YNFKEQ. Study observations and caveats: Detection in adjacent lung was observed for a median roughly 57 of the top 100 tumor clones. Measurement of T cell clonality placed uninvolved adjacent lung highest, above the level in tumor. Blood T cell density predicted longer survival; adjacent-lung clonality, shorter. Heterogeneity cannot be ruled out, as sequencing used one tumor region only.

Comment on this clone: Its antigen is undetermined.

TCRdb's copy holds only in-frame clones and misses some; the assay was immunoSEQ multiplex PCR. The table lists around 83,000 clones, around 81% of them singletons, with 15% to 20% in the top ten. The chain is built from TRBV4-2 and TRBJ2-2; possible D gene TRBD2, 6 bases. The sequenced sample was PBMCs, obtained before any cancer treatment. The origin of this receptor is a man between 40 and 69 years old with stage II squamous cell lung carcinoma. CDR3 residues: CASSQELAIVDTGELFF. CDR3 nucleotides: TGTGCCAGCAGCCAGGAACTAGCTATAGTTGACACCGGGGAGCTGTTTTTT.